The rows below give T cell receptor beta chains drawn from one sample of a study of response to subunit inactivated influenza vaccine. One entry per CDR3 protein, called by TCRdb with MiXCR from the RT-PCR reads. The sample holds some 500,000 distinct CDR3 sequences; about 25% are singletons and the top ten take under 2.5%. Sequencing was performed on CD4+ T cells sorted from PBMCs, taken 5 days after vaccination. These receptors were taken from a middle-aged man who received an inactivated influenza vaccine. CDR3s include the opening cysteine and the closing phenylalanine or tryptophan. The D gene is left open where the match is weak. Expanded clones get a size class; other rows say once, few or many, or leave the size out.

TRBD1	-	TRBV4-3	TRBJ2-2	CASSQETGATGELFF	TGCGCCAGCAGCCAAGAAACAGGGGCAACCGGGGAGCTGTTTTTT
TRBD1	few	TRBV12-3/TRBV12-4	TRBJ2-5	CASSFPGTGETQYF	TGTGCCAGCAGTTTTCCGGGGACAGGGGAGACCCAGTACTTC
-	-	TRBV7-9	TRBJ2-5	CASSLVISGETQYF	TGTGCCAGCAGCTTAGTTATTTCGGGAGAGACCCAGTACTTC
-	-	TRBV7-8	TRBJ2-1	CASSLAQYNEQFF	TGTGCCAGCAGCTTAGCGCAGTACAATGAGCAGTTCTTC
-	many	TRBV10-3	TRBJ2-7	CAISEQGYEQYF	TGTGCCATCAGTGAGCAGGGGTACGAGCAGTACTTC
TRBD1	-	TRBV4-3	TRBJ2-1	CASSSGPGQGAFEQFF	TGCGCCAGCAGTTCCGGCCCGGGACAGGGGGCGTTTGAGCAGTTCTTC
-	few	TRBV7-6	TRBJ2-7	CASSPGATGEQYF	TGTGCCAGCAGCCCTGGGGCTACGGGGGAGCAGTACTTC
-	few	TRBV20-1	TRBJ1-5	CSAGVGPLNQPQHF	TGCAGTGCTGGCGTGGGTCCGCTCAATCAGCCCCAGCATTTT
TRBD1	many	TRBV20-1	TRBJ2-7	CSARARTGGFYEQYF	TGCAGTGCTAGAGCACGGACAGGGGGTTTCTACGAGCAGTACTTC
-	-	TRBV18	TRBJ2-1	CASSPKSLADSSYNEQFF	TGTGCCAGCTCACCTAAGTCTCTAGCGGACAGCTCCTACAATGAGCAGTTCTTC
TRBD1	-	TRBV20-1	TRBJ2-1	CSATSGQGANEQFF	TGCAGTGCTACCTCGGGACAGGGGGCTAATGAGCAGTTCTTC
TRBD1	-	TRBV5-1	TRBJ2-7	CASSDIRTGVYEQYF	TGCGCCAGCAGCGACATAAGGACAGGGGTCTACGAGCAGTACTTC
TRBD1	few	TRBV4-2	TRBJ2-7	CASSHLGQGAYEQYF	TGTGCCAGCAGCCATCTGGGACAGGGTGCCTACGAGCAGTACTTC
-	few	TRBV20-1	TRBJ1-5	CSARVSGSQPQHF	TGCAGTGCTAGAGTGTCTGGGTCTCAGCCCCAGCATTTT
-	-	TRBV24-1	TRBJ2-1	CATSDFGEPYNEQFF	TGTGCCACCAGTGATTTCGGGGAGCCCTACAATGAGCAGTTCTTC
TRBD2	few	TRBV20-1	TRBJ2-5	CSAVEGLAEISQTQYF	TGCAGTGCAGTCGAGGGTCTAGCGGAGATTTCGCAGACCCAGTACTTC
-	-	TRBV6-5	TRBJ2-6	CAGSYSESGANVLTF	TGTGCCGGCAGTTATTCGGAGTCTGGGGCCAACGTCCTGACTTTC
TRBD2	few	TRBV20-1	TRBJ2-3	CSARDLLAGDTDTQYF	TGCAGTGCTAGAGACCTACTAGCGGGGGACACAGATACGCAGTATTTT
-	-	TRBV20-1	TRBJ2-7	CSADRDGYEQYF	TGCAGTGCTGACCGGGACGGATACGAGCAGTACTTC
-	few	TRBV12-2	TRBJ1-6	CASRLPSPGTGLKPLHF	TGTGCAAGTCGCTTACCTTCGCCCGGGACAGGGTTGAAGCCCCTCCACTTT